This entry lists 24 T cell receptor beta chains sequenced from one sample in a study of control samples from healthy donors and cancer patients. The assay was immunoSEQ multiplex PCR, and TCRdb's table has in-frame clones only and misses some. The table shows 40,000 to 45,000 clones, with around 70% occurring only once. The specimen sequenced was formalin-fixed, paraffin-embedded tissue. The receptors were gathered from a male donor with melanoma.

The chain uses TRBV29-1 and TRBJ2-7; D perhaps matches TRBD1 (6 bases). The V and J ends lost 8 bases and 7 bases respectively, with 21 bases between them. In germline, CDR1 is SQVTM, CDR2 ANQGSEA. The length of the CDR3 is 13 residues. CDR3 sequence: CSFIGHETGEQYF. CDR3 bases: TGCAGCTTCATCGGGCATGAAACAGGGGAGCAGTACTTC.

This clone was seen more than once but under ten times. The gene calls are TRBV7-8 and TRBJ1-4, with D maybe TRBD1 (6 bases). Between the trimmed V and J ends, which lost 6 bases and 7 bases, there was a span of 15 bases. Germline V gene data show CDR1 as SGHVS and CDR2 as FQNEAQ. The CDR3 spans 14 residues. CDR3 in amino acids: CASRGRDNTEKLFF. DNA for the CDR3: TGTGCCAGCAGGGGGAGGGACAATACTGAAAAACTGTTTTTT.

This clone has only a few counts. The chain is built from TRBV2 and TRBJ2-5; possibly TRBD2 for D (6 bases). V gave up 4 bases and J gave up 7 bases, with 7 bases separating them. CDR3 length equals 11 residues. CDR1 is SNHLY and CDR2 is FYNNEI in the germline V gene. The CDR3 reads CASSVGGTQYF. For the CDR3, the DNA is TGTGCCAGCAGTGTCGGGGGGACCCAGTACTTC.

Remarks on this clone: A junction boundary mismatches the germline segment, possibly from a read error. Other DNA variants within this sample encode the same CDR3. This chain joins TRBV5-6 and TRBJ2-5; D remains unclear. CDR1 is SGHDT, CDR2 YYEEEE, per germline. This CDR3 is built from 14 residues. The CDR3 here is CASSTDGREETQYF. In DNA, the CDR3 is TGTGCCAGCAGCACCGACGGGCGAGAAGAGACTCAGTACTTC.

The V call is TRBV6-5, the J call TRBJ2-7; 9 nucleotides align to TRBD1. Germline assignment: CDR1 MNHEY and CDR2 SVGAGI. Unmatched junction bases numbered 7, after V lost 0 bases and J lost 4 bases. CDR3 length equals 16 residues. For the CDR3, the DNA is TGTGCCAGCAGTTACTCGACCGGGACAGGGAGTTACGAGCAGTACTTC. Translation gives CASSYSTGTGSYEQYF.

The genes are TRBV6-4 and TRBJ2-1, with 13 positions matching TRBD2. Germline V gives CDR1 MRHNA, CDR2 SNTAGT. The CDR3 runs 17 residues. J was trimmed by 8 bases and V by 0 bases; bases with no gene match: 7. For the CDR3, the DNA is TGTGCCAGCAGTGACTCGAGGGGACTAGCGGGAACGGATGAGCAGTTCTTC. It codes for CASSDSRGLAGTDEQFF.

The chain employs TRBV29-1 and TRBJ2-3; the match to TRBD1 covers 9 bases. With 3 bases clipped from V and 4 bases from J, the junction kept 14 bases outside the gene matches. The CDR3 runs 17 residues. Germline assignment: CDR1 SQVTM and CDR2 ANQGSEA. The CDR3 DNA sequence: TGCAGCGTTGATGAGGGGGACAGGGAATGGGCGGCAGATACGCAGTATTTT. Translated: CSVDEGDREWAADTQYF.

V gene TRBV29-1 combines with J gene TRBJ1-2; no firm D call. The CDR3 has 13 amino acids. V was cut by 7 bases and J by 4 bases, with 16 bases left in between. The germline V gene has CDR1 SQVTM and CDR2 ANQGSEA. CDR3 residues: CSARRADSYGYTF. CDR3 sequence (DNA): TGCAGCGCCCGAAGGGCAGACTCCTATGGCTACACCTTC.

V is TRBV18 and J is TRBJ1-5; 9 positions match TRBD1. The CDR3 runs to 17 residues. Trimming at V came to 2 bases and at J to 1 base, leaving 6 bases not matched to a gene. CDR1 is KGHSH and CDR2 is LQKENI in the germline V gene. The CDR3 spells CASSPGLQGASNQPQHF. The CDR3 bases are TGTGCCAGCTCACCAGGTCTACAGGGGGCCAGCAATCAGCCCCAGCATTTT.

This rearrangement joins TRBV2 to TRBJ1-5; 8 bases agree with TRBD1. The V and J ends lost 6 bases and 6 bases, in that order; junction bases with no gene match: 10. Germline V CDR1 and CDR2: SNHLY, FYNNEI. The length of the CDR3 is 15 residues. CDR3 DNA sequence: TGTGCCAGCAGGGCCGGGACAGGCGCAAGTCAGCCCCAGCATTTT. It encodes CASRAGTGASQPQHF.

This clone has a single count. This chain links TRBV3-1 (or the pseudogene TRBV3-2) with TRBJ2-7; 10 nucleotides match TRBD1. CDR1 LGHDT and CDR2 YNNKEL come from the germline V gene (reference sequence). With V trimmed by 6 bases and J by 2 bases, 4 bases remained unmatched. This CDR3 is 14 amino acids long. The chain's CDR3 is CASRRGTGAYEQYF. The CDR3 DNA reads as TGTGCCAGCAGACGAGGGACAGGGGCCTACGAGCAGTACTTC.

Regarding this clone: A read error may produce the germline difference seen at one junction end. This chain connects TRBV5-5 to TRBJ1-1; D gene unclear. Germline V CDR1 and CDR2: SGHKS, YYEKEE (reference sequence). This CDR3 region has 12 residues. This CDR3 is CASSKDNTEVFF. The CDR3 region has the DNA TGTGCCAGCAGCAAAGATAACACTGAAGTTTTCTTT.

The gene calls are TRBV6-5 and TRBJ2-7, with D perhaps TRBD1 (5 bases). This CDR3 has 14 residues. V was trimmed by 6 bases and J by 7 bases, leaving 19 bases between them. CDR1 and CDR2 from the germline V gene are MNHEY and SVGAGI. CDR3 in DNA: TGTGCCAGCAGATTATTACTGACAGAGAGGGAGCAGTACTTC. Translation gives CASRLLLTEREQYF.

V gene TRBV6-5 combines with J gene TRBJ2-3; 9 bases fit TRBD2. The CDR3 contains 16 residues. In germline, CDR1 is MNHEY, CDR2 SVGAGI. The V gene end was trimmed by 3 bases and the J gene end by 1 base; junction bases not matched to a gene: 5. The CDR3: CASSYSVAGGTDTQYF. CDR3 bases: TGTGCCAGCAGTTATTCGGTAGCGGGAGGCACAGATACGCAGTATTTT.

The V and J genes are TRBV14 and TRBJ2-2; a weak D match, TRBD2 (5 bases). Trimming cost V 6 bases and J 1 base, with 12 bases left between them. The CDR3 extends over 15 amino acids. CDR1 and CDR2 from the germline V gene are SGHDN and FVKESK. CDR3 in amino acids: CASSPTGMNTGELFF. CDR3 in DNA: TGTGCCAGCAGTCCCACGGGGATGAACACCGGGGAGCTGTTTTTT.

The rearrangement links TRBV5-1 to TRBJ1-1; 9 bases agree with TRBD1. The CDR3 consists of 14 residues. The J segment lost 4 bases and the V segment lost 4 bases, leaving 5 bases of the junction unmatched. Looked up from germline, CDR1 is SGHRS and CDR2 is YFSETQ. Here the CDR3 reads CASSRSTGGTEAFF. The CDR3 nucleotides are TGCGCCAGCAGCCGTTCGACAGGGGGCACTGAAGCTTTCTTT.

This clone was recorded only once. The rearrangement links TRBV4-2 to TRBJ1-1; D gene ambiguous. Per germline, CDR1 LGHNA and CDR2 YNFKEQ. With 0 bases removed from V and 6 bases from J, the gap between germline ends came to 11 bases. This CDR3 region has 14 residues. For the CDR3, the DNA is TGTGCCAGCAGCCAAGACCCACTGGCCTCTGAAGCTTTCTTT. Encoded protein: CASSQDPLASEAFF.

This chain joins TRBV29-1 and TRBJ2-3, with 7 bases lining up with TRBD2. The CDR3 spans 20 residues. The trim removed 3 bases at V and 4 bases at J, leaving 25 bases unmatched. Germline CDR1 is SQVTM and CDR2 is ANQGSEA. The CDR3 DNA reads TGCAGCGTTGATTGGGTGGCGGGAGCCCGTCCGACGACCTTCGCAGATACGCAGTATTTT. This encodes CSVDWVAGARPTTFADTQYF.

A few counts support this clone. The rearrangement links TRBV18 to TRBJ2-5; D is unclear. The V gene's germline CDR1 is KGHSH and CDR2 LQKENI. Trimming cost V 0 bases and J 1 base, with 3 bases left between them. The CDR3 contains 13 residues. For the CDR3, the DNA is TGTGCCAGCTCACCACCCCTCCAAGAGACCCAGTACTTC. It yields the protein CASSPPLQETQYF. The whole variable domain, filled in from reference TRBV18 and TRBJ2-5, reads NAGVMQNPRHLVRRRGQEARLRCSPMKGHSHVYWYRQLPEEGLKFMVYLQKENIIDESGMPKERFSAEFPKEGPSILRIQQVVRGDSAAYFCASSPPLQETQYFGPGTRLLVL.

This clone occurred a few times. The chain links TRBV9 to TRBJ1-1, with D uncertain. The CDR3 is 15 residues long. Germline CDR1 SGDLS, CDR2 YYNGEE. V shed 0 bases and J shed 1 base, with 10 bases lying between them. The CDR3 region has the DNA TGTGCCAGCAGCGTAGGTTTGCGGGAGAACACTGAAGCTTTCTTT. Its protein is CASSVGLRENTEAFF. Together with reference TRBV9 and TRBJ1-1, the CDR3 gives the full variable domain: DSGVTQTPKHLITATGQRVTLRCSPRSGDLSVYWYQQSLDQGLQFLIQYYNGEERAKGNILERFSAQQFPDLHSELNLSSLELGDSALYFCASSVGLRENTEAFFGQGTRLTVV.

The chain has TRBV11-2 and TRBJ1-1; 7 positions agree with TRBD1. After removal of 3 bases from V and 0 bases from J, the junction contained 4 bases not matched to a gene. The CDR3 totals 15 residues. Germline V gene data show CDR1 as SGHAT and CDR2 as FQNNGV. The DNA for the CDR3 is TGTGCCAGCAGCTTCAGGGGACAGATGAACACTGAAGCTTTCTTT. Its protein product is CASSFRGQMNTEAFF.

V is TRBV5-1 and J is TRBJ2-2; the D is unclear. The CDR3 runs 14 residues. Trimming pared 0 bases from V and 0 bases from J, leaving 3 bases between. Germline-derived CDR1 and CDR2 are SGHRS and YFSETQ. The chain's CDR3 is CASSLEPNTGELFF. CDR3 sequence (DNA): TGCGCCAGCAGCTTGGAACCGAACACCGGGGAGCTGTTTTTT.

The rearrangement uses TRBV28 and TRBJ2-7; 8 nucleotides align to TRBD1. CDR1 and CDR2 from the germline V gene are MDHEN and SYDVKM. The CDR3 runs to 15 residues. V dropped 7 bases and J dropped 0; count of bases not matched to a gene: 8. Written as DNA, the CDR3 is TGTGCCAGCACTAAAGGGGGGACAGGCTCCTACGAGCAGTACTTC. Encoded protein: CASTKGGTGSYEQYF.

This clone was picked up many times. The chain is built from TRBV7-3 and TRBJ2-1; the match to TRBD2 covers 8 bases. The V segment lost 5 bases and the J segment 8 bases; nucleotides outside the gene matches: 5. Germline V gives CDR1 SGHTA, CDR2 FQGTGA. This CDR3 region has 13 residues. CDR3 residues: CASSPPGGYEQFF. The CDR3 coding sequence is TGTGCCAGCAGCCCGCCGGGGGGGTATGAGCAGTTCTTC.